Listed here are 27 T cell receptor beta chains from one sample, sequenced in a study of cytomegalovirus exposure and HLA in healthy donors. Primers: 60 Vbeta forward and 13 Jbeta reverse. This table comes from immunoSEQ multiplex PCR, and its TCRdb copy is limited to in-frame clones, with some not included. The table lists under 100,000 clones, 80% to 85% of them singletons, with approximately 3.9% in the top ten. Sequencing was carried out using PBMCs. These receptors came from a woman in her 70s in good health and CMV-seropositive.

This chain uses TRBV7-2 with TRBJ2-1; the match to TRBD2 covers 8 bases. Unmatched junction bases numbered 9, after V lost 7 bases and J lost 4 bases. The CDR3 runs to 15 residues. Germline CDR1 and CDR2: SGHTA and FQGNSA. CDR3 region: CASTLSASGYNEQFF. CDR3 DNA sequence: TGTGCCAGCACCCTGTCCGCTAGCGGGTACAATGAGCAGTTCTTC.

The chain carries TRBV28 and TRBJ2-1; no reliable D call. The V and J ends lost 2 bases and 8 bases respectively, with 16 bases between them. The germline CDR1 and CDR2 sequences are MDHEN and SYDVKM. The CDR3 length is 15 residues. The CDR3 coding sequence is TGTGCCAGCAGTTTACCTGCCCGGAGTCTCGATGAGCAGTTCTTC. Translation gives CASSLPARSLDEQFF.

This sequence joins TRBV28 and TRBJ2-2; 13 bases are a match to TRBD2. The CDR3 is 17 residues long. Trimming took 6 bases from V and 7 from J; bases not matched to a gene: 11. The germline gives CDR1 MDHEN, CDR2 SYDVKM. As DNA, the CDR3 is TGTGCCAGCAGCAGATCGCCGGGACTAGCGGGACTCGGGGAGCTGTTTTTT. This codes for CASSRSPGLAGLGELFF. The full variable domain, rest sourced from reference TRBV28 and TRBJ2-2, is DVKVTQSSRYLVKRTGEKVFLECVQDMDHENMFWYRQDPGLGLRLIYFSYDVKMKEKGDIPEGYSVSREKKERFSLILESASTNQTSMYLCASSRSPGLAGLGELFFGEGSRLTVL.

This chain connects TRBV7-2 to TRBJ1-1, with TRBD1 as a possible D gene (6 bases). V was clipped by 5 bases and J by 4 bases, with 11 bases between them. The CDR3 covers 13 residues. Germline V lookup: CDR1 SGHTA, CDR2 FQGNSA. The CDR3 region has the DNA TGTGCCAGCAGCACAGGGATGAGCACTGAAGCTTTCTTT. It translates to CASSTGMSTEAFF. Together with reference TRBV7-2 and TRBJ1-1, the CDR3 gives the full variable domain: GAGVSQSPSNKVTEKGKDVELRCDPISGHTALYWYRQSLGQGLEFLIYFQGNSAPDKSGLPSDRFSAERTGGSVSTLTIQRTQQEDSAVYLCASSTGMSTEAFFGQGTRLTVV.

Details on this clone: The same CDR3 also results from other DNA sequences found in this sample. The CDR3, as DNA: TGTGCCAGCAGCGCAGGAACGACAGGGCCCTCCCAGTACTTC. It specifies CASSAGTTGPSQYF. The chain links TRBV9 to TRBJ2-7; 7 bases map to TRBD1. The V gene's germline CDR1 is SGDLS and CDR2 YYNGEE. This CDR3 is 14 amino acids long. V was pared by 3 bases and J by 10 bases, with 13 bases of the junction left unmatched. Supplemented by reference TRBV9 and TRBJ2-7, the full variable domain reads DSGVTQTPKHLITATGQRVTLRCSPRSGDLSVYWYQQSLDQGLQFLIQYYNGEERAKGNILERFSAQQFPDLHSELNLSSLELGDSALYFCASSAGTTGPSQYFGPGTRLTVT.

The genes are TRBV5-1 and TRBJ2-7; the match to TRBD1 covers 9 bases. Trimming took 1 base from V and 4 from J; bases not matched to a gene: 6. CDR1 and CDR2 from the germline V gene are SGHRS and YFSETQ. This CDR3 spans 15 amino acids. The CDR3 nucleotides read TGCGCCAGCAGCTTGAATCCCGGGACAGGGTACGAGCAGTACTTC. Its protein product is CASSLNPGTGYEQYF.

The chain employs TRBV7-3 and TRBJ2-3, with TRBD2 as a possible D gene (6 bases). Germline loops: CDR1 SGHTA, CDR2 FQGTGA. The CDR3 contains 17 residues. V was clipped by 1 base and J by 0 bases, with 14 bases between them. The CDR3 DNA follows: TGTGCCAGCAGCTTAAACGGGAGAGGTTTAAGCACAGATACGCAGTATTTT. Its translation is CASSLNGRGLSTDTQYF.

V usage is TRBV9 and J usage is TRBJ1-5, with unresolved D. The CDR3 runs 14 residues. CDR1 is SGDLS and CDR2 is YYNGEE in the germline V gene. V lost 4 bases and J 3 bases, leaving 11 bases between the germline ends. CDR3 in amino acids: CASSPGSFNQPQHF. CDR3 nucleotide sequence: TGTGCCAGCAGCCCCGGGTCCTTCAATCAGCCCCAGCATTTT.

The chain combines TRBV29-1 with TRBJ1-5; TRBD1 matches at 7 bases. V shed 7 bases, J shed 4 bases, and the junction held 7 bases outside the gene matches. This CDR3 contains 13 residues. Germline V lookup: CDR1 SQVTM, CDR2 ANQGSEA. CDR3 nucleotide sequence: TGCAGCGCCGCGACAGGGCCGAATCAGCCCCAGCATTTT. The encoded protein is CSAATGPNQPQHF.

The chain uses TRBV11-3 and TRBJ2-1; D remains unclear. Germline lookup yields CDR1 SGHNT and CDR2 YENEEA. CDR3 length: 12 amino acids. The V and J ends lost 10 bases and 0 bases respectively, with 7 bases between them. The CDR3 DNA reads as TGTGCCATCGGTGGCTCCTACAATGAGCAGTTCTTC. Translating it yields CAIGGSYNEQFF.

This clone occurred a few times. The rearrangement links TRBV7-9 to TRBJ1-1; D gene ambiguous. Germline CDR1 and CDR2: SEHNR and FQNEAQ (reference sequence). The CDR3 has 14 amino acids. V gave up 1 base and J gave up 1 base, with 7 bases separating them. The CDR3 loop is CASSLGGQNTEAFF. DNA of the CDR3: TGTGCCAGCAGCTTAGGAGGGCAGAACACTGAAGCTTTCTTT.

The count of this clone is one. The chain carries TRBV28 and TRBJ2-1, with D possibly matching TRBD1 (6 bases). From germline, CDR1 is MDHEN and CDR2 SYDVKM. This CDR3 contains 14 residues. The V gene lost 3 bases and the J gene lost 6 bases, with 12 bases spanning the gap. CDR3 coding DNA: TGTGCCAGCAGTTTTGGCAGGGGTGGCAATGAGCAGTTCTTC. Translated: CASSFGRGGNEQFF.

The chain couples TRBV30 to TRBJ1-1; weak D call: TRBD1 (6 bases). V lost 1 base and J 0 bases, leaving 9 bases between the germline ends. The CDR3 contains 14 residues. CDR1 and CDR2 (germline): GTSNPN, SVGIG (reference sequence). CDR3 DNA: TGTGCCTGGAGTGAAGGGGGTCTGAACACTGAAGCTTTCTTT. It codes for CAWSEGGLNTEAFF.

The chain carries TRBV27 and TRBJ1-2; 9 bases are a match to TRBD1. The CDR3 sequence is 14 residues long. Germline V gene data show CDR1 as MNHEY and CDR2 as SMNVEV (reference sequence). The V and J ends lost 6 bases and 3 bases, in that order; junction bases with no gene match: 5. Here the CDR3 reads CASSDRGRDYGYTF. Written as DNA, the CDR3 is TGTGCCAGCAGCGACAGGGGGAGGGACTATGGCTACACCTTC.

This chain connects TRBV5-1 to TRBJ2-5; D remains ambiguous. Germline V lookup: CDR1 SGHRS, CDR2 YFSETQ. V was clipped by 4 bases and J by 5 bases, with 15 bases between them. This CDR3 spans 14 amino acids. The CDR3 nucleotides are TGCGCCAGCAGCAAGAGTCCCGGGTCTGAGACCCAGTACTTC. Its protein is CASSKSPGSETQYF.

V usage is TRBV7-2 and J usage is TRBJ2-1, with D possibly matching TRBD2 (6 bases). Looked up from germline, CDR1 is SGHTA and CDR2 is FQGNSA. V gave up 3 bases and J gave up 0 bases, with 18 bases separating them. This CDR3 has 18 residues. CDR3 DNA: TGTGCCAGCAGCTTTAGGACCGGTGACGGGAGCTCCTACAATGAGCAGTTCTTC. It is translated as CASSFRTGDGSSYNEQFF.

The J gene is TRBJ2-5, the V gene TRBV11-3; the match to TRBD2 covers 7 bases. V lost 1 base and J lost 5; bases outside the gene matches: 4. This CDR3 contains 14 residues. Germline V gene lookup returns CDR1 SGHNT and CDR2 YENEEA. CDR3 protein: CASSLGEGRETQYF. Here the CDR3 DNA reads TGTGCCAGCAGCTTAGGGGAGGGCCGGGAGACCCAGTACTTC.

The gene calls are TRBV18 and TRBJ1-2, with 8 positions matching TRBD1. The CDR3 covers 13 residues. V dropped 3 bases and J dropped 5; count of bases not matched to a gene: 2. CDR1 and CDR2 from the germline V gene are KGHSH and LQKENI. CDR3 DNA sequence: TGTGCCAGCTCACCGGACAGGGTATATGGCTACACCTTC. This gives the protein CASSPDRVYGYTF. Together with reference TRBV18 and TRBJ1-2, the CDR3 gives the full variable domain: NAGVMQNPRHLVRRRGQEARLRCSPMKGHSHVYWYRQLPEEGLKFMVYLQKENIIDESGMPKERFSAEFPKEGPSILRIQQVVRGDSAAYFCASSPDRVYGYTFGSGTRLTVV.

The V call is TRBV23-1, the J call TRBJ1-4, with D perhaps TRBD1 (6 bases). TRBV23-1 is classed as an ORF, of uncertain function. The CDR3 runs to 14 residues. Trimming cost V 7 bases and J 6 bases, with 15 bases left between them. The DNA of the CDR3 is TGCGCCAGCATCAGACAGGACGACGATGAAAAACTGTTTTTT. This codes for CASIRQDDDEKLFF.

The rearrangement links TRBV6-5 to TRBJ1-2; 7 bases line up with TRBD1. V was pared by 5 bases and J by 5 bases, with 8 bases of the junction left unmatched. CDR1 is MNHEY, CDR2 SVGAGI, per germline. The length of the CDR3 is 14 residues. The CDR3 DNA reads as TGTGCCAGCAGTCGCCGGGACAGATCATATGGCTACACCTTC. Its translation: CASSRRDRSYGYTF.

The sample holds a few counts of this clone. The chain is built from TRBV7-9 and TRBJ1-5; 8 nucleotides line up with TRBD1. The CDR3 is 14 amino acids. The germline CDR1 and CDR2 sequences are SEHNR and FQNEAQ (reference sequence). V lost 5 bases, J lost 2 bases, and 2 bases stayed unmatched. CDR3: CASSATGGNQPQHF. CDR3 sequence (DNA): TGTGCCAGCAGCGCGACAGGGGGCAATCAGCCCCAGCATTTT.

V is TRBV15 and J is TRBJ2-5; TRBD1 might be the D (6 bases). This CDR3 has 15 amino acids. The germline gives CDR1 LNHNV, CDR2 YYDKDF (reference sequence). V was cut by 0 bases and J by 7 bases, with 15 bases left in between. DNA of the CDR3: TGTGCCACCAGCAGAGATGGGGGCCCCGACGGGACCCAGTACTTC. This codes for CATSRDGGPDGTQYF. Looking up the rest from reference TRBV15 and TRBJ2-5 gives the full variable domain: DAMVIQNPRYQVTQFGKPVTLSCSQTLNHNVMYWYQQKSSQAPKLLFHYYDKDFNNEADTPDNFQSRRPNTSFCFLDIRSPGLGDTAMYLCATSRDGGPDGTQYFGPGTRLLVL.

Of note for this clone: Its ends do not fully match the called genes, so a read error is possible. V usage is TRBV7-7 and J usage is TRBJ2-5, with 11 positions matching TRBD2. The CDR3 consists of 15 residues. Germline V gene data show CDR1 as SSHAT and CDR2 as FNYEAQ (reference sequence). This chain's CDR3 is CASSWRLAGWETQYF. CDR3 bases: TGTGCTAGCAGCTGGCGACTAGCGGGATGGGAGACCCAGTACTTC.

The chain employs TRBV29-1 and TRBJ2-7; D is unclear. CDR1 is SQVTM and CDR2 is ANQGSEA in the germline V gene. Deletions cut 7 bases from V and 1 base from J, with 17 bases between. CDR3 length: 14 residues. CDR3 protein: CSAEAANPSYEQYF. CDR3 nucleotide sequence: TGCAGCGCCGAGGCGGCGAATCCTTCCTACGAGCAGTACTTC.

The V and J genes are TRBV29-1 and TRBJ1-5; 7 bases match TRBD1. This CDR3 region has 13 residues. V gave up 6 bases and J gave up 3 bases; unmatched junction bases: 5. Germline V gene sequence: CDR1 SQVTM, CDR2 ANQGSEA. The CDR3 sequence: CSVAGQHNQPQHF. As DNA, the CDR3 is TGCAGCGTGGCGGGACAGCACAATCAGCCCCAGCATTTT.

This clone has a handful of counts. This sequence joins TRBV6-1 and TRBJ2-7; D may be TRBD1 (6 bases). This CDR3 is 15 amino acids long. V was trimmed by 1 base and J by 0 bases, leaving 10 bases between them. Germline CDR1 is MNHNS and CDR2 is SASEGT. CDR3 amino acids: CASSEVAGASYEQYF. The CDR3 DNA reads as TGTGCCAGCAGTGAAGTAGCAGGGGCCTCCTACGAGCAGTACTTC.

The rearrangement links TRBV4-1 to TRBJ1-5; D is ambiguous. The CDR3 extends over 17 amino acids. CDR1 and CDR2 (germline): MGHRA, YSYEKL. Deletions cut 0 bases from V and 0 bases from J, with 12 bases between. The CDR3 here is CASSQEGHPGSNQPQHF. Here the CDR3 DNA reads TGCGCCAGCAGCCAAGAGGGCCACCCCGGTAGCAATCAGCCCCAGCATTTT.